This TCR beta chain came from a study of T cell responses to AZD1222 COVID-19 vaccine. Broader study findings: White British people made up most donors, females outnumbered males, and clonal diversity was possibly underestimated.

Germline V gene lookup returns CDR1 SGHKS and CDR2 YYEKEE (reference sequence). CDR3 size: 14 residues. Trimming cost V 0 bases and J 8 bases; bases outside gene matches: 1. Worth noting for this clone: What it binds is unknown.

The assay was immunoSEQ multiplex PCR, and TCRdb's table has in-frame clones only and misses some. The sample gives over 100,000 clones, about 90% of which show up once; around 8.6% is in the top ten. The material sequenced was peripheral blood, taken on day 0 of AZD1222 vaccination. This sequence joins TRBV5-5 and TRBJ1-4; 10 nucleotides match TRBD1. This sequence was found in an adult in good health. The CDR3: CASSLGTGGEKLFF. CDR3 bases: TGTGCCAGCAGCTTGGGGACAGGGGGAGAAAAACTGTTTTTT.